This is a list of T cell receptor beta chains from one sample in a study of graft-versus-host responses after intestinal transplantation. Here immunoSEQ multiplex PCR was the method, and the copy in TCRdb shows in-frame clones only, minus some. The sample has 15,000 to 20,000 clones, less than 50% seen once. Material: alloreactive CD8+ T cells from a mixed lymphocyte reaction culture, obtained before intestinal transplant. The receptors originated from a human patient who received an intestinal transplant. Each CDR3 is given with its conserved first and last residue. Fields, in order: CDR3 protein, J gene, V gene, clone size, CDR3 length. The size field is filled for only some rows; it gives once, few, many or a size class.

CASSAPLAGGDNEQFF,TRBJ2-1,TRBV9,few,16
CASSLNGDRFYNEQFF,TRBJ2-1,TRBV27,once,16
CASSDRDTSYEQYF,TRBJ2-7,TRBV6-6,few,14
CASSFLGLQETQYF,TRBJ2-5,TRBV27,.,14
CASSYSGTATDTQYF,TRBJ2-3,TRBV6-5,.,15
CASSSPYSSYNEQFF,TRBJ2-1,TRBV7-8,.,15
CATSRGLRGVDGYTF,TRBJ1-2,TRBV15,.,15
CASSFDHF,TRBJ1-6,TRBV12-1,few,8
CASRDEQYF,TRBJ2-7,TRBV2,.,9
CASSQVFPLARETQYF,TRBJ2-5,TRBV4-1,.,16
CASSHLAGGGNEQFF,TRBJ2-1,TRBV28,.,15
CASSPLAGAQYEQYF,TRBJ2-7,TRBV6-5,.,15
CASSLTIALDNEQFF,TRBJ2-1,TRBV5-1,.,15
CASSMDNEQFF,TRBJ2-1,TRBV7-8,medium-sized,11
CASSWSGSPSEQYF,TRBJ2-7,TRBV5-5,.,14
CASSSPREGLTDTQYF,TRBJ2-3,TRBV13,.,16
CASTGGARTEAFF,TRBJ1-1,TRBV19,few,13
CASSPQGYEQYF,TRBJ2-7,TRBV4-1,few,12
CASRGFEAFF,TRBJ1-1,TRBV25-1,medium-sized,10
CASSSKYAPIVRRPGNTIYF,TRBJ1-3,TRBV4-1,.,20
CASSLSEGSYEQYF,TRBJ2-7,TRBV27,.,14
CASSVGAPYEQYF,TRBJ2-7,TRBV6-5,.,13
CASSQGQTDYEQYF,TRBJ2-7,TRBV4-1,large,14
CASSVEDSGSGETQYF,TRBJ2-5,TRBV9,.,16
CAWSVSVKGYTEAFF,TRBJ1-1,TRBV30,.,15
CASSLVAGGRNQPQHF,TRBJ1-5,TRBV6-6,few,16
CASSLGYTGELFF,TRBJ2-2,TRBV5-1,.,13
CAISERRGPPTTHNEQFF,TRBJ2-1,TRBV10-3,.,18
CASSDYNTIYF,TRBJ1-3,TRBV5-4,.,11
CASSDSWGYNEQFF,TRBJ2-1,TRBV2,.,14
CSAGRHTEAFF,TRBJ1-1,TRBV20-1,.,11
CASSPGQGATNEKLFF,TRBJ1-4,TRBV5-1,medium-sized,16
CASSQVGEGTEAFF,TRBJ1-1,TRBV4-3,.,14
CASSPGTGGGEQFF,TRBJ2-1,TRBV4-1,.,14
CASSGRTGGAGGYTF,TRBJ1-2,TRBV5-1,.,15
CASRLRQGGDEKLFF,TRBJ1-4,TRBV6-5,.,15
CASSLHNGRGLDTQYF,TRBJ2-3,TRBV7-6,.,16
CASRQDEGKNIQYF,TRBJ2-4,TRBV30,few,14
CASSLVQGEYYGYTF,TRBJ1-2,TRBV5-1,medium-sized,15
CASSQEYGANSYEQYF,TRBJ2-7,TRBV14,.,16
CASSIVLGDWPNNEQFF,TRBJ2-1,TRBV19,.,17
CASSFSGRKGIPLQETQYF,TRBJ2-5,TRBV28,.,19
CASSYGAGGPFYEQYF,TRBJ2-7,TRBV27,.,16
CASSLVATGFTEAFF,TRBJ1-1,TRBV5-1,few,15
CASRTKAGVDPNTGELFF,TRBJ2-2,TRBV28,.,18
CASSFGLAGGDTQYF,TRBJ2-3,TRBV5-1,few,15
CASSLGGLAGGPPDYEQYF,TRBJ2-7,TRBV7-9,few,19
CASKGRQNYGYTF,TRBJ1-2,TRBV14,.,13
CASSVEVGNPTDTQYF,TRBJ2-3,TRBV28,.,16
CASSLASTYEQYF,TRBJ2-7,TRBV5-4,.,13
CSGSAGAGELFF,TRBJ2-2,TRBV29-1,.,12
CASSLGSAANEQFF,TRBJ2-1,TRBV5-8,.,14